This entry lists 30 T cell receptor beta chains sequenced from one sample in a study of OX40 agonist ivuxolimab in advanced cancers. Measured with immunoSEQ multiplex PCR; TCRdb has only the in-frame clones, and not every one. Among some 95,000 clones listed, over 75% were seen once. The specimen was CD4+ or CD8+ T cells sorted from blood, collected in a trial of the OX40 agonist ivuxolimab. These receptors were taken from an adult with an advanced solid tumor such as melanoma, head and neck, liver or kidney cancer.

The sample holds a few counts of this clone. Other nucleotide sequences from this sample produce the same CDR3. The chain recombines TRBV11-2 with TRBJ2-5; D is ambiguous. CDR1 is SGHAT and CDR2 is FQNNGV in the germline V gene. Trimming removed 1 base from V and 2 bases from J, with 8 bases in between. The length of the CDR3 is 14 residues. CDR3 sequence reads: CASSLAGSQETQYF. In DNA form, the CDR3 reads TGTGCCAGCAGCTTAGCGGGCTCTCAAGAGACCCAGTACTTC.

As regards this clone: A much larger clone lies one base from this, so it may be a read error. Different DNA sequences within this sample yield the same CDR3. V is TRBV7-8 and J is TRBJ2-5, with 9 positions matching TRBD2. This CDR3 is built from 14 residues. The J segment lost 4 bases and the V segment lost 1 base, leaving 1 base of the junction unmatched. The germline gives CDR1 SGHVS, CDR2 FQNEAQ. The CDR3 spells CASSLELAGETQYF. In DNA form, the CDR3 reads TGTGCCAGCAGCTTAGAACTAGCGGGAGAGACCCAGTACTTC.

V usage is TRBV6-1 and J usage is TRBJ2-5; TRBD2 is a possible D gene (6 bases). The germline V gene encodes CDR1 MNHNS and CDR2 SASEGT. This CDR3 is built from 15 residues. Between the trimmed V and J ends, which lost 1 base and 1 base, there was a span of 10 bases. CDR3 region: CASSEDGGIQETQYF. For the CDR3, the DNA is TGTGCCAGCAGTGAAGATGGAGGGATCCAAGAGACCCAGTACTTC.

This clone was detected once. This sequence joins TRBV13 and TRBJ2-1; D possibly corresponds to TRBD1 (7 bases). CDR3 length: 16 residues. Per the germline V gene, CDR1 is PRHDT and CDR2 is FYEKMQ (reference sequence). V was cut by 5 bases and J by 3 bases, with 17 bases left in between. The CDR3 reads CASSDRAGQYYNEQFF. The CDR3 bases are TGTGCCAGCAGCGATCGTGCGGGACAGTACTACAATGAGCAGTTCTTC.

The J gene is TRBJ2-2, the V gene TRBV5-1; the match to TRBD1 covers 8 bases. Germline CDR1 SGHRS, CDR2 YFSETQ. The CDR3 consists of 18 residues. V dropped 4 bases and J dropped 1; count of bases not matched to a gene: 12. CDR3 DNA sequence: TGCGCCAGCAGCACATCCCCGACAGGGACAGGGAACACCGGGGAGCTGTTTTTT. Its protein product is CASSTSPTGTGNTGELFF.

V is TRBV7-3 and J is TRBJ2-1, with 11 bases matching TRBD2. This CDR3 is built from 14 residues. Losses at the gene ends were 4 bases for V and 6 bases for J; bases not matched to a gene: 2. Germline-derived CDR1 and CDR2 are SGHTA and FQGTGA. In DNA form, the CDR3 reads TGTGCCAGCAGCTCTGGGACTAGCGGCAATGAGCAGTTCTTC. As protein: CASSSGTSGNEQFF.

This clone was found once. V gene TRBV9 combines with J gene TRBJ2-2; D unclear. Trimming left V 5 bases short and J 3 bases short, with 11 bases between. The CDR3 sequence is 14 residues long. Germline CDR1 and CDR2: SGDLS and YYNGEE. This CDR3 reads CASSPRLDTGELFF. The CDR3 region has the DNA TGTGCCAGCAGTCCCCGACTTGACACCGGGGAGCTGTTTTTT. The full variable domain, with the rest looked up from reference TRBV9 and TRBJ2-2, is DSGVTQTPKHLITATGQRVTLRCSPRSGDLSVYWYQQSLDQGLQFLIQYYNGEERAKGNILERFSAQQFPDLHSELNLSSLELGDSALYFCASSPRLDTGELFFGEGSRLTVL.

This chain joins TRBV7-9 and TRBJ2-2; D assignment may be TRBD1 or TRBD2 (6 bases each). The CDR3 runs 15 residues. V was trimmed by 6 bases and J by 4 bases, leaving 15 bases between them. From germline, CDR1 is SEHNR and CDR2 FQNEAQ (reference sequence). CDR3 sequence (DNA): TGTGCCAGCAGTCCGCGGGACATCTTCACCGGGGAGCTGTTTTTT. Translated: CASSPRDIFTGELFF.

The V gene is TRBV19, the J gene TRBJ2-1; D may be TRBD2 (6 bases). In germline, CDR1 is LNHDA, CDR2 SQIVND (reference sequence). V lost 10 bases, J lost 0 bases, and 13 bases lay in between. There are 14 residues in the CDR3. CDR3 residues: CATRDGSSYNEQFF. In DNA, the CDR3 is TGTGCCACCCGAGACGGGAGCTCCTACAATGAGCAGTTCTTC.

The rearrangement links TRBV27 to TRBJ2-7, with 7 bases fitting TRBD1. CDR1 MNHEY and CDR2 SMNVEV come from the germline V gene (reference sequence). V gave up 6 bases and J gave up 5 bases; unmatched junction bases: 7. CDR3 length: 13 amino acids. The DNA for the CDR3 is TGTGCCAGCAGCCTGGGACAGAGGGACGAGCAGTACTTC. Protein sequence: CASSLGQRDEQYF.

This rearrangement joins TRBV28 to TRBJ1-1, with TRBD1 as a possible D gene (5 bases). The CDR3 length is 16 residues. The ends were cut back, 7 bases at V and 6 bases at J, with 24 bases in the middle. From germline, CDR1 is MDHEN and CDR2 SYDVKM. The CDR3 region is CASTPGTGSEIAEAFF. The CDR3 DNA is TGTGCCAGCACCCCGGGGACGGGGAGTGAGATTGCTGAAGCTTTCTTT.

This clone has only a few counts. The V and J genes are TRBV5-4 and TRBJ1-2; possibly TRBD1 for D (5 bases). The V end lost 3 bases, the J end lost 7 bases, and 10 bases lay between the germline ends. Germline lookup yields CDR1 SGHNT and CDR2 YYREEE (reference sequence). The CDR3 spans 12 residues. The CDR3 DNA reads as TGTGCCAGCAGCTGGACAATAGGTGGCTACACCTTC. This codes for CASSWTIGGYTF.

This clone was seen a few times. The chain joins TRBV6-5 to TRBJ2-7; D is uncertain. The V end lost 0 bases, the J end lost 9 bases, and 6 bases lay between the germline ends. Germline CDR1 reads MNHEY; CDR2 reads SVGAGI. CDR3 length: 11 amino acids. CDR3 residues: CASSYSGGQYF. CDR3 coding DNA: TGTGCCAGCAGTTACTCGGGCGGGCAGTACTTC.

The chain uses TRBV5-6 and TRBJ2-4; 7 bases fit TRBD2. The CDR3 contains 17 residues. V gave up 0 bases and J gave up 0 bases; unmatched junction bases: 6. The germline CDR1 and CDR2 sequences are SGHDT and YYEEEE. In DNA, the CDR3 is TGTGCCAGCAGCTTGGAGCGGGGAACCCTAGCCAAAAACATTCAGTACTTC. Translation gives CASSLERGTLAKNIQYF.

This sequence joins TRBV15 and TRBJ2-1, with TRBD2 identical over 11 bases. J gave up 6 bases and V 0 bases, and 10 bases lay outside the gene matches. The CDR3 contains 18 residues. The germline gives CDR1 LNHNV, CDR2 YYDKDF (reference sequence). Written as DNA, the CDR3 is TGTGCCACCAGCAGAGATACCAAACTAGCGGGAGCCTTCAATGAGCAGTTCTTC. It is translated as CATSRDTKLAGAFNEQFF. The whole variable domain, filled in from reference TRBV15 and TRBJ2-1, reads DAMVIQNPRYQVTQFGKPVTLSCSQTLNHNVMYWYQQKSSQAPKLLFHYYDKDFNNEADTPDNFQSRRPNTSFCFLDIRSPGLGDTAMYLCATSRDTKLAGAFNEQFFGPGTRLTVL.

CDR3 sequence (DNA): TGTGCCAGCAGCCCTAGACAGGGAGTGACAGATACGCAGTATTTT. It codes for CASSPRQGVTDTQYF. V and J are TRBV7-3 and TRBJ2-3; 7 nucleotides align to TRBD1. Germline CDR1 SGHTA, CDR2 FQGTGA. The length of the CDR3 is 15 residues. Trimming removed 5 bases from V and 3 bases from J; junction bases left unmatched: 8.

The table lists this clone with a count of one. The CDR3 bases are TGTGCCAGCAGCCAATCCCTTCCACACACTGGAAACACCATATATTTT. This translates into CASSQSLPHTGNTIYF. This chain links TRBV14 with TRBJ1-3; D ambiguous. The CDR3 covers 16 residues. Germline V gene data show CDR1 as SGHDN and CDR2 as FVKESK. Trimming stripped 2 bases from V and 2 bases from J, with 13 bases between.

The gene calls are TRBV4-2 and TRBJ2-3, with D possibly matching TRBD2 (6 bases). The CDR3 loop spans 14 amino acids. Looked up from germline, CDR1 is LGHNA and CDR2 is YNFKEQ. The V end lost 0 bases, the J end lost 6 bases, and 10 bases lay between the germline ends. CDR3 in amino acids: CASSQEEGRDTQYF. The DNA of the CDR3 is TGTGCCAGCAGCCAAGAGGAAGGGAGGGATACGCAGTATTTT.

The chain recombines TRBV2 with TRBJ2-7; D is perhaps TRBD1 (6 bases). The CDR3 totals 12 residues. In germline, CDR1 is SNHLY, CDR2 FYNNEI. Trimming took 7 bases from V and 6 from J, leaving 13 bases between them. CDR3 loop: CASNRERGEQYF. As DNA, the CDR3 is TGTGCCAGCAACAGGGAACGTGGCGAGCAGTACTTC.

The CDR3 sequence: CASSQDLRGHGYTF. The CDR3 nucleotides are TGTGCCAGCAGCCAAGATCTCAGGGGGCATGGCTACACCTTC. The V call is TRBV14, the J call TRBJ1-2, with 8 bases that match TRBD1. The germline V gene has CDR1 SGHDN and CDR2 FVKESK. This CDR3 has 14 amino acids. V gave up 0 bases and J gave up 6 bases; unmatched junction bases: 3.

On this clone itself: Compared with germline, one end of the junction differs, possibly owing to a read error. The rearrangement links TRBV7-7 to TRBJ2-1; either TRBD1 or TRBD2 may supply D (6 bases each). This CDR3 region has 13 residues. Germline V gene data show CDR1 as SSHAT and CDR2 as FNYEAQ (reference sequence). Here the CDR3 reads CASSRGRYNEQFF. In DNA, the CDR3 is TGTGCTAGCAGCCGGGGGCGGTACAATGAGCAGTTCTTC.

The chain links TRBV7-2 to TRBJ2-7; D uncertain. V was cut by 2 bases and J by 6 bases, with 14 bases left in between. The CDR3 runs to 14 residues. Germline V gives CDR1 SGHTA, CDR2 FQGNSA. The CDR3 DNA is TGTGCCAGCAGCTTACTAGATGGGCGATCCGAGCAGTACTTC. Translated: CASSLLDGRSEQYF.

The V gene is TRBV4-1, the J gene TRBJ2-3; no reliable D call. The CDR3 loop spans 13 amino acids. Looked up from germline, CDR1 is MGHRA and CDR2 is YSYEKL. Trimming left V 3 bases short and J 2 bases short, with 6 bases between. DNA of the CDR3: TGCGCCAGCAGCCAGAGATACACAGATACGCAGTATTTT. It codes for CASSQRYTDTQYF.

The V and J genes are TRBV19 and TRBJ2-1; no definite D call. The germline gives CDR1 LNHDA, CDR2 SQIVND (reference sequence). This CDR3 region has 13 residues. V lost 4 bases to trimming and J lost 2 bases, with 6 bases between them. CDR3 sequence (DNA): TGTGCCAGTAGTACGTTACCCTACAATGAGCAGTTCTTC. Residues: CASSTLPYNEQFF.

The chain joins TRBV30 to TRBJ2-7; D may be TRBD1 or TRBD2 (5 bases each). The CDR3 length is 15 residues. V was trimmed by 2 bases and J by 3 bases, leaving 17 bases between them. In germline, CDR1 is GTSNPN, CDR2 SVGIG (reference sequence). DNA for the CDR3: TGTGCCTGGAGTCACCCTTATGGGGGAAACTACGAGCAGTACTTC. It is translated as CAWSHPYGGNYEQYF.

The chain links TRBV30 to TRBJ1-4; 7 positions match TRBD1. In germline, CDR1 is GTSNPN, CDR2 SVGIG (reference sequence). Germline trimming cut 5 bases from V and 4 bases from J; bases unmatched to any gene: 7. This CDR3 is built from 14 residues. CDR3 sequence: CAWGPGQLNEKLFF. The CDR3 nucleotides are TGTGCCTGGGGCCCGGGACAGCTTAATGAAAAACTGTTTTTT.

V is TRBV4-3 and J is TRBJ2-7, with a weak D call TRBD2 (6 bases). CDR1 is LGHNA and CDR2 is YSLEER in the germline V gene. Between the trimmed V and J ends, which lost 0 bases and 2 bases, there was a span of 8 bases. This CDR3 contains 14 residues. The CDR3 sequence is CASSQEGGTYEQYF. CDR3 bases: TGCGCCAGCAGCCAAGAGGGGGGAACCTACGAGCAGTACTTC.

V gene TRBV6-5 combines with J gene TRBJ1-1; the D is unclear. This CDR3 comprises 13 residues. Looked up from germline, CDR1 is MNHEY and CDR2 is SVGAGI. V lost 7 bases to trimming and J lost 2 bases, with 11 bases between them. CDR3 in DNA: TGTGCCAGCAATTTGGCAGAAAACACTGAAGCTTTCTTT. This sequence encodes CASNLAENTEAFF.

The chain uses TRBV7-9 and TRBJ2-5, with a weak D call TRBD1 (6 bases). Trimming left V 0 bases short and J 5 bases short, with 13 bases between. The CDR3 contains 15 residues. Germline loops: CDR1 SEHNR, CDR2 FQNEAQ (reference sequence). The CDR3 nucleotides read TGTGCCAGCAGCTTAGCGTGGGGGCGAGGGGAGACCCAGTACTTC. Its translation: CASSLAWGRGETQYF.

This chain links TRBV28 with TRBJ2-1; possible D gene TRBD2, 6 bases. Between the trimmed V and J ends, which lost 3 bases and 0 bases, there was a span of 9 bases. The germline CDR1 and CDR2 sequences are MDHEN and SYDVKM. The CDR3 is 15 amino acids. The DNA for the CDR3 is TGTGCCAGCAGTTTTGTTAGCGGCTCCTACAATGAGCAGTTCTTC. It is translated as CASSFVSGSYNEQFF.